This T cell receptor beta chain was sequenced during a study of human T cells and chemical hapten exposure. The overall study: Reading of the patch tests, which applied 0.01% DPC to the upper back, occurred at 6 days. General study findings and limits: There were significantly more large CDR3 similarity clusters among expanded TCRs than among controls. Donors in the study had alopecia, meaning their immune response may differ from healthy people's.

The V end was cut by 2 bases, the J end by 6 bases, with 10 bases between. Germline values: CDR1 SGHVS, CDR2 FNYEAQ. CDR3 size: 13 residues. Time point indicated: patch test 3, about 24 weeks after DPC sensitization. As to treatment: therapeutic diphenylcyclopropenone sensitization with weekly scalp DPC. This clonotype came up a few times. Its antigen is unidentified. TCRdb fed the RACE reads into MiXCR, producing one record per CDR3 protein. Among 150,000 to 200,000 distinct CDR3 sequences listed, around 25% were seen once. The sequencing here drew on whole blood, taken in connection with sensitization to the hapten diphenylcyclopropenone (DPC). The clonotype comes from a woman in her 40s with alopecia areata. Some clones in this sample may be carry-over from other donors' samples. The chain links TRBV7-6 to TRBJ1-1, with D unclear. The CDR3 nucleotides read TGTGCCAGCAGCTTACCAACGAGGGCTGAAGCTTTCTTT. It translates to CASSLPTRAEAFF.